This TCR beta chain was recorded in a study of T cell responses to AZD1222 COVID-19 vaccine (dated by TCRdb to about 2021). With regard to the full study: A total of more than 230 trial participants underwent TCR sequencing, of whom some 210 received two doses of AZD1222 and about 26 received two doses of the MenACWY control vaccine. Trial participants were enrolled into age subgroups of 18-55, 56-69 and 70-plus years, which contained around 140, 26 and 57 TCR-sequenced participants, respectively. Broader findings and caveats from the paper: Epitopes outside the regions mutated in the B.1.351 and B.1.1.7 variants were reportedly recognized by nearly half of the unique spike-specific TCRs. The 56-69-year group was small, and its depth increase did not reach significance, likely because of low power. After two AZD1222 doses, spike-specific TCR breadth and depth were significantly higher than at day 0 and than in MenACWY recipients. Conclusions about previously exposed vaccinees were limited because only six AZD1222 recipients were SARS-CoV-2 seropositive at baseline. Vaccine-associated CD4 TCRs spanned the whole spike protein, with dominant responses in regions 160-218 and 743-854. Participants were mostly white British, with more females than males. The authors suggested clonal diversity may have been underestimated. No day 14 peak-response samples were available, so repertoires were characterized only after the peak T cell response.

The CDR3 regions of human TCRbeta chains were subjected to immunosequencing. For the original study's pipeline: TCRs in the repertoires were matched against a reference library of SARS-CoV-2-specific TCRs that had been generated with the MIRA antigen-specificity platform. Breadth was defined as the fraction of unique TCRs that were SARS-CoV-2-associated, and depth was defined as the fraction of total T cells that were SARS-CoV-2-associated. Using the MIRA data, every spike-specific TCR was mapped to the spike region that the TCR reacted to and assigned to either a CD4 or a CD8 class. Log10-transformed breadth and depth values were compared by one-way ANOVA with Sidak's multiple comparisons tests. TCRdb carries this immuneACCESS record with in-frame sequences only. Its versions omit some clonotypes, under half of them owing to an unresolved V gene in the studies checked, with the rest unexplained. That table supplies the V and J calls and clone size; D and trimming were determined from the DNA. The sample records 90,000 to 95,000 clones, around 87% of which are singletons. About 12% of the sample lies in the top ten.

Interpreted using the paper, the time point label stands for: about 28 days (+/-7) after the second vaccine dose. AZD1222 recipients whose second dose came at about 4 weeks and those whose second dose came at about 12 weeks were combined into one group, since spike-specific TCR depth and breadth did not differ between the two schedules. Vaccinee samples came from UK trials COV001 and COV002, including a single-blind randomized controlled phase 2/3 trial of AZD1222 (ChAdOx1 nCoV-19) in healthy adults. For TCRbeta chain sequencing, PBMC samples were collected from trial participants at day 0 and at day 28 after the second dose. This clone came up a few times. No antigen is known for it. Base qualities are not at hand, and no much larger clone is one base apart. The CDR3 goes from the cysteine to the phenylalanine over 16 residues. Here the CDR3 DNA is all that survives: 48 bases in frame from base 1. The germline V gene supplies CDR1 ENHRY and CDR2 SYGVKD. Here V drops 3 bases and J drops 2 bases, and the junction holds 7 bases not matched to any gene.

Sample: peripheral blood, taken 28 days after the second AZD1222 dose. The rearranged segments are TRBV10-3 and TRBJ1-3; a stretch of 7 junction bases matches TRBD1. The sequence derives from an adult who received the AZD1222 COVID-19 vaccine. In nucleotide form, the sequence is TGTGCCATCAGTGAAAGGGGACAGAAAACTGGAAACACCATATATTTT. This codes for CAISERGQKTGNTIYF.